Following are 6 T cell receptor beta chains from one sample sequenced in a study of high-grade serous ovarian cancer treatment subgroups. Sequencing used immunoSEQ multiplex PCR; TCRdb keeps in-frame clones, though not all of them. The table lists about 3,600 clones, about 73% of them singletons. Tumor tissue was taken before any definitive surgery or chemotherapy was given. The sample taken for sequencing was tumor tissue. The source is a human donor with high-grade serous ovarian cancer.

V gene TRBV10-1 combines with J gene TRBJ2-5; TRBD2 agrees at 7 bases. V lost 3 bases and J lost 5; bases outside the gene matches: 9. CDR1 WNHNN and CDR2 SYGVQD come from the germline V gene (reference sequence). The CDR3 totals 15 residues. The CDR3 loop reads CASSEAGASGETQYF. DNA for the CDR3: TGCGCCAGCAGTGAAGCTGGGGCTAGCGGTGAGACCCAGTACTTC.

This rearrangement joins TRBV5-6 to TRBJ2-3; 7 nucleotides match TRBD1. The V segment lost 0 bases and the J segment 4 bases; nucleotides outside the gene matches: 14. Germline CDR1 SGHDT, CDR2 YYEEEE. The CDR3 length is 18 residues. The chain's CDR3 is CASSLVRRQGRPSDTQYF. CDR3 coding DNA: TGTGCCAGCAGCTTGGTTCGCCGACAGGGAAGGCCCTCAGATACGCAGTATTTT.

This chain joins TRBV7-6 and TRBJ2-7; maybe TRBD1 (6 bases). The V gene's germline CDR1 is SGHVS and CDR2 FNYEAQ. The V end lost 1 base, the J end lost 2 bases, and 12 bases lay between the germline ends. The CDR3 is made up of 15 amino acids. This CDR3 reads CASSLGTGSAYEQYF. CDR3 sequence (DNA): TGTGCCAGCAGCTTAGGTACAGGGTCGGCCTACGAGCAGTACTTC.

This clone occurred once. The chain couples TRBV25-1 to TRBJ2-2; the D is unclear. Germline V lookup: CDR1 MGHDK, CDR2 SYGVNS. This CDR3 spans 11 amino acids. Trimming left V 5 bases short and J 9 bases short, with 7 bases between. CDR3 coding DNA: TGTGCCAGCAGTAACATATGGGAGCTGTTTTTT. It codes for CASSNIWELFF.

This chain connects TRBV15 to TRBJ1-2, with 7 positions matching TRBD1. The CDR3 is 13 residues long. J lost 3 bases, V lost 4 bases, and 2 bases had no gene match. Germline V gene data show CDR1 as LNHNV and CDR2 as YYDKDF (reference sequence). The CDR3 DNA follows: TGTGCCACCAGCAAGGGGGCAGACTATGGCTACACCTTC. Protein product: CATSKGADYGYTF.

The V and J genes are TRBV11-2 and TRBJ1-5; D ambiguous. The CDR3 has 15 residues. Trimming shortened V by 0 bases and J by 0 bases, and 6 bases separated the two germline ends. Germline V lookup: CDR1 SGHAT, CDR2 FQNNGV. CDR3 nucleotide sequence: TGTGCCAGCAGCTTAGATGGTCATAGCAATCAGCCCCAGCATTTT. It encodes CASSLDGHSNQPQHF.